One sample yielded the 17 T cell receptor beta chains listed below, sequenced in a study of patients and donors after allogeneic stem cell transplantation. From the RT-PCR reads, TCRdb called clonotypes with MiXCR, one entry per CDR3 protein. The sample lists fewer than 75,000 distinct CDR3 sequences; 26% were seen once. The specimen sequenced was blood, either unsorted or a sorted T cell fraction (not recorded which). The receptors were sampled from a human donor who was either an allogeneic HSCT recipient or a stem cell or donor lymphocyte infusion donor (not recorded which). It is not recorded whose cells these are; they may come from a transplant donor.

The chain couples TRBV15 to TRBJ2-5; the D is unclear. The CDR3 spans 13 residues. V lost 5 bases to trimming and J lost 7 bases, with 14 bases between them. Germline lookup yields CDR1 LNHNV and CDR2 YYDKDF (reference sequence). CDR3 residues: CATSPDLIGTQYF. In DNA form, the CDR3 reads TGTGCCACCAGCCCCGACTTGATAGGGACCCAGTACTTC.

In its sample, this clonotype was seen a few times. J is TRBJ2-5 and V is TRBV5-1; D not certain. V was pared by 4 bases and J by 7 bases, with 11 bases between. Germline V CDR1 and CDR2: SGHRS, YFSETQ. This CDR3 is 12 amino acids long. CDR3 nucleotide sequence: TGCGCCAGCAGCCCCCCCTGGGGGACCCAGTACTTC. As protein: CASSPPWGTQYF. The full variable domain, completed using reference TRBV5-1 and TRBJ2-5, is KAGVTQTPRYLIKTRGQQVTLSCSPISGHRSVSWYQQTPGQGLQFLFEYFSETQRNKGNFPGRFSGRQFSNSRSEMNVSTLELGDSALYLCASSPPWGTQYFGPGTRLLVL.

The table lists this clonotype with many counts. The genes are TRBV25-1 and TRBJ1-2; no clear D. V was cut by 5 bases and J by 2 bases, with 9 bases left in between. Per the germline V gene, CDR1 is MGHDK and CDR2 is SYGVNS. This CDR3 has 13 residues. This chain's CDR3 is CASSPSANYGYTF. The CDR3 nucleotides are TGTGCCAGCAGTCCTTCGGCCAACTATGGCTACACCTTC.

This clonotype has more than one count but fewer than ten. V gene TRBV18 combines with J gene TRBJ1-1, with D unclear. V lost 2 bases and J 5 bases, leaving 9 bases between the germline ends. Per the germline V gene, CDR1 is KGHSH and CDR2 is LQKENI. The CDR3 length is 13 residues. The CDR3 region has the DNA TGTGCCAGCTCACCAATCGGTGCGACTGAAGCTTTCTTT. Translation gives CASSPIGATEAFF.

This clonotype was seen only a few times. This rearrangement joins TRBV7-2 to TRBJ1-5; D uncertain. The CDR3 covers 13 residues. Germline-derived CDR1 and CDR2 are SGHTA and FQGNSA. V was trimmed by 3 bases and J by 1 base, leaving 4 bases between them. The CDR3 DNA sequence: TGTGCCAGCAGCTTCGAGAGCAATCAGCCCCAGCATTTT. The encoded protein is CASSFESNQPQHF.

This clonotype was observed a handful of times. Here the CDR3 DNA reads TGTGCCAGCAGCCCCCTAGGAGGTAATTCACCCCTCCACTTT. This encodes CASSPLGGNSPLHF. V and J are TRBV21-1 and TRBJ1-6; no check of the table's D call, TRBD1, against the DNA was made. TRBV21-1 is flagged as a pseudogene. This CDR3 region has 14 residues.

The rearrangement uses TRBV5-1 and TRBJ2-7; no clear D. The CDR3 has 16 residues. Germline V gene lookup returns CDR1 SGHRS and CDR2 YFSETQ. V lost 5 bases, J lost 0 bases, and 18 bases lay in between. Here the CDR3 reads CASSLSQVQSSYEQYF. CDR3 coding DNA: TGCGCCAGCAGTTTGAGTCAAGTACAGTCCTCCTACGAGCAGTACTTC.

V is TRBV6-5 and J is TRBJ2-7; D possibly corresponds to TRBD2 (6 bases). Germline values: CDR1 MNHEY, CDR2 SVGAGI. V lost 7 bases and J 2 bases, leaving 21 bases between the germline ends. This CDR3 region has 16 residues. CDR3 DNA sequence: TGTGCCAGCATTATCGCGGGGATTGGGGGTACCTACGAGCAGTACTTC. Translation gives CASIIAGIGGTYEQYF.

The V call is TRBV5-5, the J call TRBJ1-6; D is unclear. Per the germline V gene, CDR1 is SGHKS and CDR2 is YYEKEE (reference sequence). The ends were cut back, 3 bases at V and 0 bases at J, with 16 bases in the middle. The CDR3 contains 18 residues. The DNA for the CDR3 is TGTGCCAGCAGCTGGAGAGGTCATTCTGGCTCCTATAATTCACCCCTCCACTTT. The encoded protein is CASSWRGHSGSYNSPLHF.

The rearrangement joins TRBV7-6 to TRBJ1-1; D is unresolved. CDR1 and CDR2 from the germline V gene are SGHVS and FNYEAQ. V was shortened by 5 bases and J by 2 bases, with 15 bases between the two germline ends. The CDR3 runs 15 residues. CDR3 region: CASSPWTSGNTEAFF. The CDR3 DNA is TGTGCCAGCAGCCCATGGACCTCAGGTAACACTGAAGCTTTCTTT.

The chain uses TRBV4-2 and TRBJ2-2, with a possible D match to TRBD1 (5 bases). The CDR3 is 16 residues long. The V gene's germline CDR1 is LGHNA and CDR2 YNFKEQ. Trimming stripped 1 base from V and 2 bases from J, with 11 bases between. CDR3 sequence: CASSQVSGYNTGELFF. The DNA for the CDR3 is TGTGCCAGCAGCCAAGTCTCAGGGTATAACACCGGGGAGCTGTTTTTT.

The chain combines TRBV27 with TRBJ1-2; the match to TRBD1 covers 7 bases. Per germline, CDR1 MNHEY and CDR2 SMNVEV (reference sequence). J gave up 4 bases and V 5 bases, and 16 bases lay outside the gene matches. This CDR3 is 17 amino acids long. CDR3 sequence: CASSISAARGLGYGYTF. CDR3 bases: TGTGCCAGCAGTATTTCCGCCGCAAGGGGGCTAGGCTATGGCTACACCTTC.

This sequence joins TRBV20-1 and TRBJ1-2; D may be TRBD1 (5 bases). The V end lost 6 bases, the J end lost 7 bases, and 12 bases lay between the germline ends. CDR3 length: 11 residues. Germline CDR1 is DFQATT and CDR2 is SNEGSKA (reference sequence). The CDR3 reads CSAARARGYTF. CDR3 nucleotides: TGCAGTGCCGCCAGGGCCCGTGGCTACACCTTC.

Of note for this clonotype: This may arise from a read error, as a much more abundant clone is one base away. This chain connects TRBV6-6 to TRBJ1-1; D gene ambiguous. The CDR3 contains 15 residues. CDR1 and CDR2 from the germline V gene are MNHNY and SVGAGI (reference sequence). CDR3 loop: CASSFLGRTNTVAFF. The CDR3 DNA reads TGTGCCAGCAGTTTCCTCGGACGTACGAACACTGTAGCTTTCTTT.

The table lists this clonotype with a few counts. V and J are TRBV27 and TRBJ2-7; D not resolved. Trimming shortened V by 6 bases and J by 3 bases, and 18 bases separated the two germline ends. Germline values: CDR1 MNHEY, CDR2 SMNVEV (reference sequence). This CDR3 has 15 residues. CDR3 residues: CASRTGSPTFYEQYF. CDR3 DNA: TGTGCCAGCAGGACCGGATCTCCTACATTCTACGAGCAGTACTTC.

This clonotype has a handful of counts. CDR3 DNA sequence: TGTGCCAGCACCGGACGGGATACGCAGTATTTT. Protein: CASTGRDTQYF. The rearrangement uses TRBV12-3 or TRBV12-4 and TRBJ2-3; no reliable D call. The CDR3 consists of 11 residues. Trimming removed 7 bases from V and 6 bases from J, with 8 bases in between.

CDR3 loop: CASSVVGPGSYNEQFF. Here the CDR3 DNA reads TGTGCCAGCAGCGTAGTGGGGCCAGGCTCCTACAATGAGCAGTTCTTC. The chain employs TRBV9 and TRBJ2-1; D is possibly TRBD1 (5 bases). The germline gives CDR1 SGDLS, CDR2 YYNGEE. This CDR3 spans 16 amino acids. The ends were cut back, 0 bases at V and 0 bases at J, with 10 bases in the middle.